This is a list of T cell receptor beta chains from one sample in a study of cytomegalovirus exposure and HLA in healthy donors. Produced via immunoSEQ multiplex PCR; TCRdb's table is partial and in-frame only. This repertoire shows under 250,000 clones, 82% found once; its top ten account for nearly 6%. Input material: PBMCs. Receptor source: a man in his forties in good health and CMV-seropositive. The CDR3 runs from the conserved cysteine through the conserved F or W. Each record gives: V gene, clone size, D gene, J gene, CDR3 protein, CDR3 DNA. D genes are given only for firm matches. A row's size may be missing; if present it is once, few, many or a size class.

>TRBV29-1|NA|NA|TRBJ2-1
CSVRVQGYNEQFF
TGCAGCGTCCGGGTCCAGGGCTACAATGAGCAGTTCTTC
>TRBV15|NA|NA|TRBJ1-5
CATSRDPGQNQPQHF
TGTGCCACCAGCAGAGATCCAGGACAGAATCAGCCCCAGCATTTT
>TRBV6-1|NA|TRBD2|TRBJ2-2
CASSGFPLAANTGELFF
TGTGCCAGCAGTGGCTTTCCCCTAGCGGCGAACACCGGGGAGCTGTTTTTT
>TRBV18|NA|TRBD2|TRBJ2-1
CASSLFPRSGRYNEQFF
TGTGCCAGCTCACTATTTCCACGGAGCGGGAGGTACAATGAGCAGTTCTTC
>TRBV14|NA|NA|TRBJ2-7
CASSRSVGYGQYF
TGTGCCAGCAGCCGCTCAGTGGGCTATGGGCAGTACTTC
>TRBV25-1|once|TRBD2|TRBJ2-7
CASSASGRGIYEQYF
TGTGCCAGCAGTGCTAGCGGGAGAGGGATTTACGAGCAGTACTTC
>TRBV19|once|NA|TRBJ2-1
CASSPPRQGLSYNEQFF
TGTGCCAGTAGTCCACCCCGACAGGGACTCTCCTACAATGAGCAGTTCTTC
>TRBV5-4|NA|NA|TRBJ1-4
CASSLRGSTNEKLFF
TGTGCCAGCAGCTTAAGGGGTTCAACTAATGAAAAACTGTTTTTT
>TRBV7-8|few|TRBD2|TRBJ2-1
CASSLVLAGDNEQFF
TGTGCCAGCAGCTTAGTACTAGCGGGAGACAATGAGCAGTTCTTC
>TRBV11-2|NA|NA|TRBJ1-1
CASSPNPNTEAFF
TGTGCCAGCAGCCCTAACCCGAACACTGAAGCTTTCTTT
>TRBV4-2|NA|NA|TRBJ2-7
CASSQEAGASPGEQYF
TGTGCCAGCAGCCAAGAGGCAGGGGCCAGCCCAGGCGAGCAGTACTTC
>TRBV19|NA|NA|TRBJ1-1
CASSLMGEANTEAFF
TGTGCCAGTAGTCTGATGGGAGAGGCAAACACTGAAGCTTTCTTT
>TRBV10-3|NA|TRBD2|TRBJ2-1
CAISGKPGGPVIEQFF
TGTGCCATCAGTGGTAAGCCGGGAGGGCCGGTCATCGAGCAGTTCTTC
>TRBV30|NA|NA|TRBJ1-2
CAWRGRYYGYTF
TGTGCCTGGAGGGGGCGATACTATGGCTACACCTTC
>TRBV5-1|few|TRBD2|TRBJ2-3
CASSWAGTSGDTQYF
TGCGCCAGCAGCTGGGCCGGGACTAGCGGCGATACGCAGTATTTT
>TRBV7-9|NA|TRBD2|TRBJ2-1
CASSSLAVSYNEQFF
TGTGCCAGCAGCTCCCTAGCGGTCTCCTACAATGAGCAGTTCTTC
>TRBV5-1|once|TRBD2|TRBJ2-2
CASPPRTSPGELFF
TGCGCCAGTCCGCCAAGGACTAGCCCCGGGGAGCTGTTTTTT
>TRBV6-1|NA|TRBD2|TRBJ2-1
CASRKGTSGDEQFF
TGTGCCAGCAGGAAGGGGACTAGCGGAGATGAGCAGTTCTTC
>TRBV11-2|NA|NA|TRBJ1-1
CASSTGTAFF
TGTGCCAGCAGCACAGGGACAGCTTTCTTT
>TRBV5-1|NA|TRBD1|TRBJ2-2
CASKYRGPTGELFF
TGCGCCAGCAAATACAGGGGCCCCACCGGGGAGCTGTTTTTT
>TRBV4-1|NA|NA|TRBJ1-4
CASSQGQGSEKLFF
TGCGCCAGCAGCCAAGGTCAGGGTAGTGAAAAACTGTTTTTT
>TRBV7-3|NA|NA|TRBJ1-1
CASSLTRGPGSEAFF
TGTGCCAGCAGCTTAACTAGGGGCCCCGGCAGTGAAGCTTTCTTT
>TRBV12-5|NA|TRBD1|TRBJ2-3
CASVSDRGWDTQYF
TGTGCTAGTGTTTCGGACAGGGGTTGGGATACGCAGTATTTT
>TRBV5-1|NA|NA|TRBJ2-3
CASSPGGAGSTDTQYF
TGCGCCAGCAGCCCTGGAGGAGCGGGCAGCACAGATACGCAGTATTTT
>TRBV28|NA|NA|TRBJ2-3
CASSSVEAASDTDTQYF
TGTGCCAGCAGTTCCGTCGAAGCGGCCTCGGACACAGATACGCAGTATTTT
>TRBV4-2|NA|TRBD2|TRBJ2-2
CASSLLLGLADHANTGELFF
TGTGCCAGCAGCCTTCTCCTGGGACTAGCGGATCACGCGAACACCGGGGAGCTGTTTTTT
>TRBV5-1|NA|NA|TRBJ1-5
CASSLPGFGQPQHF
TGCGCCAGCAGCTTACCAGGGTTCGGGCAGCCCCAGCATTTT
>TRBV2|NA|NA|TRBJ2-3
CASRRQGLSTDTQYF
TGTGCCAGCAGGAGACAGGGACTCAGCACAGATACGCAGTATTTT
>TRBV5-1|once|NA|TRBJ2-5
CASSPGDQETQYF
TGCGCCAGCAGCCCCGGGGACCAAGAGACCCAGTACTTC
>TRBV27|NA|NA|TRBJ1-2
CASSFPLTANYGYTF
TGTGCCAGCAGCTTCCCCCTGACAGCTAACTATGGCTACACCTTC
>TRBV6-5|once|NA|TRBJ2-2
CASTRGNTGELFF
TGTGCCAGCACCCGGGGAAACACCGGGGAGCTGTTTTTT
>TRBV30|NA|TRBD1|TRBJ2-7
CAWSGWDRGHEQYF
TGTGCCTGGAGTGGATGGGACAGGGGCCACGAGCAGTACTTC
>TRBV7-7|NA|TRBD2|TRBJ2-5
CASSPLPTSGRKPETQYF
TGTGCCAGCAGCCCGCTCCCGACTAGCGGGAGGAAACCGGAGACCCAGTACTTC
>TRBV10-1|NA|NA|TRBJ1-3
CASSGTASGNTIYF
TGCGCCAGCAGTGGGACTGCCTCTGGAAACACCATATATTTT
>TRBV5-5|NA|TRBD2|TRBJ2-3
CASSSAGTSLLADTQYF
TGTGCCAGCAGCTCCGCCGGGACTAGCCTTTTGGCAGATACGCAGTATTTT
>TRBV19|NA|NA|TRBJ2-3
CASSIRGPPIDTQYF
TGTGCCAGTAGTATTAGGGGCCCTCCGATAGATACGCAGTATTTT
>TRBV2|NA|TRBD1|TRBJ2-2
CASSPFRGRRNTGELFF
TGTGCCAGCAGTCCATTCAGGGGGCGTAGGAACACCGGGGAGCTGTTTTTT
>TRBV28|once|TRBD1|TRBJ2-1
CASRSTGLYNEQFF
TGTGCCAGCAGATCGACAGGGTTGTACAATGAGCAGTTCTTC
>TRBV5-8|NA|NA|TRBJ1-2
CASSLDPWGGYGYTF
TGTGCCAGCAGCTTGGATCCGTGGGGAGGCTATGGCTACACCTTC
>TRBV30|NA|TRBD1|TRBJ1-5
CAWTGGSNQPQHF
TGTGCCTGGACAGGGGGAAGCAATCAGCCCCAGCATTTT
>TRBV7-9|NA|TRBD2|TRBJ2-3
CASSPIAGGSSDTQYF
TGTGCCAGCAGCCCTATAGCGGGAGGGAGTTCAGATACGCAGTATTTT
>TRBV11-2|NA|TRBD1|TRBJ2-2
CASSLNRGSGTGELFF
TGTGCCAGCAGCTTAAACAGGGGTAGTGGAACCGGGGAGCTGTTTTTT
>TRBV12-5|NA|TRBD2|TRBJ2-1
CASGSGLAGEGSYNEQFF
TGTGCTAGTGGTTCGGGACTAGCGGGAGAAGGCTCCTACAATGAGCAGTTCTTC
>TRBV30|once|NA|TRBJ2-1
CAWSVLQGSEQFF
TGTGCCTGGAGTGTCCTACAGGGTTCTGAGCAGTTCTTC
>TRBV10-3|NA|TRBD2|TRBJ2-7
CAISEGLAGGYEQYF
TGTGCCATCAGTGAGGGACTAGCGGGAGGGTACGAGCAGTACTTC
>TRBV4-2|once|NA|TRBJ1-1
CASSQGPTDSNTEAFF
TGTGCCAGCAGCCAAGGTCCGACGGACTCAAACACTGAAGCTTTCTTT
>TRBV7-2|NA|TRBD2|TRBJ2-1
CASSSHGTSGRAGNEQFF
TGTGCCAGCAGCTCCCACGGGACTAGCGGGAGAGCAGGTAATGAGCAGTTCTTC
>TRBV6-1|few|TRBD1|TRBJ1-2
CASSEFGRQGGLGYTF
TGTGCCAGCAGTGAATTCGGAAGACAGGGGGGCCTAGGCTACACCTTC
>TRBV5-1|once|TRBD1|TRBJ1-4
CASSLDGQGDEKLFF
TGCGCCAGCAGCTTGGATGGACAGGGCGATGAAAAACTGTTTTTT
>TRBV19|NA|TRBD1|TRBJ1-5
CASSFLTDRVGQPQHF
TGTGCCAGTAGTTTTCTCACGGACAGGGTGGGTCAGCCCCAGCATTTT
>TRBV9|once|NA|TRBJ2-1
CASSVGRDAPTYNEQFF
TGTGCCAGCAGCGTGGGGCGGGATGCACCCACCTACAATGAGCAGTTCTTC
>TRBV10-1|NA|NA|TRBJ1-2
CASSESRTAHGNYGYTF
TGCGCCAGCAGTGAAAGTAGGACTGCCCACGGTAACTATGGCTACACCTTC
>TRBV11-2|few|NA|TRBJ2-6
CASAEREANVLTF
TGTGCCAGCGCAGAACGGGAGGCCAACGTCCTGACTTTC
>TRBV6-1|once|NA|TRBJ1-3
CASSQGPGNTIYF
TGTGCCAGCAGTCAGGGGCCGGGAAACACCATATATTTT
>TRBV30|NA|TRBD1|TRBJ2-1
CAWTTGQSYNEQFF
TGTGCCTGGACCACGGGACAGTCCTACAATGAGCAGTTCTTC
>TRBV19|NA|NA|TRBJ1-3
CASSIRTVSGNTIYF
TGTGCCAGTAGTATACGGACAGTCTCTGGAAACACCATATATTTT
>TRBV10-3|few|NA|TRBJ1-1
CAISPGSQGAEAFF
TGTGCCATCAGTCCCGGGTCCCAAGGCGCTGAAGCTTTCTTT